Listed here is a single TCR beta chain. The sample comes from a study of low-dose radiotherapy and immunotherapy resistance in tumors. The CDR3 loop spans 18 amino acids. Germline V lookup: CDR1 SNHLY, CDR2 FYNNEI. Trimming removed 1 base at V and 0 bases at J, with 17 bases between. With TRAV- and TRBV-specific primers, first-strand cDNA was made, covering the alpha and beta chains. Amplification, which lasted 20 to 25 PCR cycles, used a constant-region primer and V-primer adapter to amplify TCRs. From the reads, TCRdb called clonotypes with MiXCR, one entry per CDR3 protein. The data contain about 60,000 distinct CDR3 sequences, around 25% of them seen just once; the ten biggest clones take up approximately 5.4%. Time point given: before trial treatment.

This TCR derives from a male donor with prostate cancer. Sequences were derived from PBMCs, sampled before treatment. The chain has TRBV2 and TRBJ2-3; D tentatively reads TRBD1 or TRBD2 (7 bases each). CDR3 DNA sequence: TGTGCCAGCAGTGAAGAAAGGGCAGGGGGGGGAAGCACAGATACGCAGTATTTT. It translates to CASSEERAGGGSTDTQYF. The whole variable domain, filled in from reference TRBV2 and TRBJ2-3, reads EPEVTQTPSHQVTQMGQEVILRCVPISNHLYFYWYRQILGQKVEFLVSFYNNEISEKSEIFDDQFSVERPDGSNFTLKIRSTKLEDSAMYFCASSEERAGGGSTDTQYFGPGTRLTVL.